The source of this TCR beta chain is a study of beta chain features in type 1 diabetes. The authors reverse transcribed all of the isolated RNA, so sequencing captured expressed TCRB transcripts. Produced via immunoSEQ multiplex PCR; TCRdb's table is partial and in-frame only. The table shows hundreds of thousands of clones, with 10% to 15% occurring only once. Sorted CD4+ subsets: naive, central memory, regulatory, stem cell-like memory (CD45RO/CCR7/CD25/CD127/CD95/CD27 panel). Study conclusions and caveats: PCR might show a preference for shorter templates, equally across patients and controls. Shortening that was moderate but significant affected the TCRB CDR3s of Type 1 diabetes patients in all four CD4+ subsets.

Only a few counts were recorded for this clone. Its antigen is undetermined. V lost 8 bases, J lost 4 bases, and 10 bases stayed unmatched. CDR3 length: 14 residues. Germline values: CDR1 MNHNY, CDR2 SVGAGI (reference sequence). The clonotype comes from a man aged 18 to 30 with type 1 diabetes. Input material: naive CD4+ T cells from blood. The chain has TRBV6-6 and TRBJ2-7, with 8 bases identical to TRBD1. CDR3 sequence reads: CASLGQGPPYEQYF. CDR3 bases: TGTGCCAGCCTCGGACAGGGTCCCCCTTACGAGCAGTACTTC.